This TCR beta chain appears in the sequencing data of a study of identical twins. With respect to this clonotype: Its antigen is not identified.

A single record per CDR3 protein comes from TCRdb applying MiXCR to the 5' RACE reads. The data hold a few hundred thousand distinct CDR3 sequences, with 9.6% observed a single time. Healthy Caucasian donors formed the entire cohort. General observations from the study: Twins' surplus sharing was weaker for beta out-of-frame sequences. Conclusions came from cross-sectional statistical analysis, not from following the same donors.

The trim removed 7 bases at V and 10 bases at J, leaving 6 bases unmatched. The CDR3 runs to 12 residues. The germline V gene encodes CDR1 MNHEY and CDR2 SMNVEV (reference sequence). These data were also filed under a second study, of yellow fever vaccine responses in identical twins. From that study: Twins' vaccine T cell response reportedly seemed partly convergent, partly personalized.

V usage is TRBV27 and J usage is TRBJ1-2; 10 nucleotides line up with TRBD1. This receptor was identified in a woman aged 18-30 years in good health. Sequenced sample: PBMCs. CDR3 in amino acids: CASNPGTGDYTF. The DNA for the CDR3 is TGTGCCAGCAATCCCGGGACAGGGGACTACACCTTC.